This TCR beta chain was sequenced in a study of CD4 and CD8 cells across lung adenocarcinoma regions. MiXCR was run by TCRdb on the PCR reads, yielding one entry per CDR3 protein. The top ten clones hold about 25% of a sample with around 19,000 distinct CDR3 sequences, roughly 56% of them seen once. Donors had localized lung adenocarcinoma, a non-small cell lung cancer. This TCR was sampled from a female donor with lung adenocarcinoma. The CD4 and CD8 labels of this study may be unreliable. Sequencing was performed on CD8+ T cells from the center of a lung tumor.

The DNA of the CDR3 is TGTGCGGGCAGTGGGGGCCGCGACACAGAGACCCAGTACTTC. Protein sequence: CAGSGGRDTETQYF. The rearrangement joins TRBV6-1 to TRBJ2-5; a possible D gene is TRBD1 (6 bases). CDR1 is MNHNS, CDR2 SASEGT, per germline. The CDR3 contains 14 residues.